The 25 T cell receptor beta chains in this list originate from one sample, sequenced in a study of blood T cells in healthy people across ages (dated by TCRdb to the mid-2010s). Library method: 5' RACE. The run used an Illumina HiSeq 2500. A second PCR of roughly 6 to 12 cycles was performed with a sample-barcoded 5' primer and a J-beta primer mix. The public reads were reanalyzed by TCRdb: fastp trimming at Q25, MiXCR alignment, in-frame beta chains only. Records with the same CDR3 protein are collapsed into one entry carrying the most frequent genes and DNA. A total of over 950,000 distinct CDR3 sequences appear in this sample, around 54% of them only once. The top ten clones comprise about a fifth of the sample. Sequenced sample: blood. Receptors were obtained from an older woman in good health.

The chain links TRBV10-3 to TRBJ2-5; D may be TRBD2 (6 bases). CDR1 and CDR2 (germline): ENHRY, SYGVKD. The germline V and J ends were trimmed by 6 bases and 0 bases, with 14 bases remaining between them. CDR3 length: 15 residues. In nucleotides, the CDR3 is TGTGCCATCAGCGGGAAGGGACTGAACCAAGAGACCCAGTACTTC. As protein: CAISGKGLNQETQYF.

This chain links TRBV13 with TRBJ2-4; TRBD2 might be the D (6 bases). From germline, CDR1 is PRHDT and CDR2 FYEKMQ (reference sequence). The CDR3 has 13 amino acids. The V and J ends lost 5 bases and 6 bases respectively, with 11 bases between them. The CDR3 region is CASSRDSGNIQYF. CDR3 in DNA: TGTGCCAGCAGCCGGGACTCGGGAAACATTCAGTACTTC.

This clonotype was seen at least ten times. This chain joins TRBV29-1 and TRBJ2-7; D uncertain. CDR1 is SQVTM and CDR2 is ANQGSEA in the germline V gene. This CDR3 comprises 15 residues. V dropped 6 bases and J dropped 3 bases, with 21 bases sitting between them. The DNA of the CDR3 is TGCAGCGTGACCTACCCGCGCAATAAGGTCTACGAGCAGTACTTC. It codes for CSVTYPRNKVYEQYF.

The V gene is TRBV5-6, the J gene TRBJ2-1; 10 bases are shared with TRBD2. CDR1 and CDR2 (germline): SGHDT, YYEEEE. This CDR3 contains 15 residues. The ends lost 0 bases at V and 15 bases at J; junction bases unmatched: 12. DNA of the CDR3: TGTGCCAGCAGCTTGGCCGGGACTAGCGACCCTGGGCGGTTCTTC. It encodes CASSLAGTSDPGRFF.

The chain is built from TRBV6-1 and TRBJ2-7; TRBD1 matches at 7 bases. Germline assignment: CDR1 MNHNS and CDR2 SASEGT. V shed 7 bases and J 6 bases; nucleotides not matched to a gene: 6. This CDR3 contains 12 residues. The CDR3 reads CASKKGAGEQYF. CDR3 nucleotide sequence: TGTGCCAGCAAGAAGGGGGCGGGCGAGCAGTACTTC.

This clonotype has more than one count but fewer than ten. This chain uses TRBV10-3 with TRBJ2-7; 7 bases align to TRBD1. The CDR3 contains 14 residues. V was pared by 10 bases and J by 1 base, with 10 bases of the junction left unmatched. Germline V lookup: CDR1 ENHRY, CDR2 SYGVKD. In nucleotides, the CDR3 is TGTGCCACATATTCCGGGACAGTATCCTACGAGCAGTACTTC. This codes for CATYSGTVSYEQYF.

In this sample, this clonotype turned up a few times. The genes are TRBV6-6 and TRBJ2-7, with D uncertain. The CDR3 contains 14 residues. The V and J ends lost 7 bases and 4 bases respectively, with 17 bases between them. CDR1 and CDR2 from the germline V gene are MNHNY and SVGAGI (reference sequence). CDR3 in DNA: TGTGCCAGCACCGGTCCCCCGACCCCTTACGAGCAGTACTTC. Protein: CASTGPPTPYEQYF.

V usage is TRBV2 and J usage is TRBJ1-2; D might be TRBD1 (5 bases). V was pared by 2 bases and J by 7 bases, with 17 bases between. CDR3 size: 15 residues. Germline CDR1 reads SNHLY; CDR2 reads FYNNEI. CDR3 DNA sequence: TGTGCCAGCAGTGAATTGGTCAGGGAGACTGGTGGCTACACCTTC. This translates into CASSELVRETGGYTF.

The chain has TRBV7-2 and TRBJ1-5; D is unresolved. The germline V gene has CDR1 SGHTA and CDR2 FQGNSA. The CDR3 consists of 13 residues. Trimming removed 0 bases at V and 8 bases at J, with 8 bases between. CDR3 in DNA: TGTGCCAGCAGCTTAGCGCGGATTGAGCCCCAGCATTTT. This sequence encodes CASSLARIEPQHF.

The chain recombines TRBV12-3 or TRBV12-4 with TRBJ1-5; TRBD1 aligns across 8 bases. The CDR3 has 14 amino acids. The ends lost 4 bases at V and 4 bases at J; junction bases unmatched: 3. The DNA of the CDR3 is TGTGCCAGCAGTTGGAGACAGGGGAATCAGCCCCAGCATTTT. Translated, it gives CASSWRQGNQPQHF.

The chain recombines TRBV27 with TRBJ2-7; TRBD1 aligns across 8 bases. V dropped 3 bases and J dropped 6; count of bases not matched to a gene: 10. The CDR3 sequence is 15 residues long. Germline CDR1 MNHEY, CDR2 SMNVEV (reference sequence). Here the CDR3 reads CASSLGQGAVREQYF. DNA of the CDR3: TGTGCCAGCAGTTTGGGCCAGGGGGCTGTTCGCGAGCAGTACTTC.

This chain links TRBV12-3 or TRBV12-4 with TRBJ2-1; D not resolved. This CDR3 has 15 residues. The V end lost 3 bases, the J end lost 6 bases, and 15 bases lay between the germline ends. This CDR3 is CASSFSPEPSNEQFF. The DNA of the CDR3 is TGTGCCAGCAGTTTTTCGCCGGAGCCCTCCAATGAGCAGTTCTTC.

V gene TRBV5-5 combines with J gene TRBJ1-4; D uncertain. Germline CDR1 SGHKS, CDR2 YYEKEE (reference sequence). The CDR3 is 15 amino acids. The ends were cut back, 6 bases at V and 2 bases at J, with 14 bases in the middle. CDR3 loop: CASIKDQVTNEKLFF. The CDR3, as DNA: TGTGCCAGCATCAAAGACCAGGTTACTAATGAAAAACTGTTTTTT.

This clonotype was picked up a small number of times. The CDR3 DNA sequence: TGCGCCAGCAGAACGGGGCTAGTAAAAGATACGCAGTATTTT. Its protein product is CASRTGLVKDTQYF. This chain joins TRBV5-1 and TRBJ2-3; perhaps D is TRBD1 or TRBD2 (5 bases each). Germline V CDR1 and CDR2: SGHRS, YFSETQ. The CDR3 is 14 residues long. V gave up 5 bases and J gave up 5 bases, with 15 bases separating them.

The chain links TRBV2 to TRBJ2-7, with D unclear. There are 12 residues in the CDR3. CDR1 is SNHLY, CDR2 FYNNEI, per germline. Trimming took 2 bases from V and 8 from J, leaving 10 bases between them. In nucleotides, the CDR3 is TGTGCCAGCAGTGAACATTTCGGACAGCAGTACTTC. Its translation: CASSEHFGQQYF.

This clonotype was counted ten times or more. This chain links TRBV29-1 with TRBJ2-7; TRBD2 aligns across 7 bases. The CDR3 totals 13 residues. Germline assignment: CDR1 SQVTM and CDR2 ANQGSEA. The ends lost 1 base at V and 3 bases at J; junction bases unmatched: 3. This CDR3 reads CSVEGTRSYEQYF. DNA for the CDR3: TGCAGCGTTGAAGGGACTAGGAGCTACGAGCAGTACTTC.

This sequence joins TRBV28 and TRBJ2-5; D is undetermined. V was shortened by 2 bases and J by 4 bases, with 11 bases between the two germline ends. The CDR3 length is 14 residues. CDR1 and CDR2 from the germline V gene are MDHEN and SYDVKM. CDR3 DNA sequence: TGTGCCAGCAGTTTAGTTGACCATCGAGAGACCCAGTACTTC. Its translation is CASSLVDHRETQYF.

The V call is TRBV27, the J call TRBJ2-7; 11 nucleotides agree with TRBD2. With the DNA end fitting TRBJ2-5 better, the J assignment may be wrong. CDR1 and CDR2 from the germline V gene are MNHEY and SMNVEV (reference sequence). CDR3 length: 15 amino acids. The CDR3 nucleotides read TGTGCCAGCAGCAATCGGCTAGCGGGGGGTGAGACCCAGTACTTC. Translating it yields CASSNRLAGGETQYF.

This clonotype has just a few counts. The rearrangement links TRBV7-9 to TRBJ2-1; D is unresolved. Germline CDR1 and CDR2: SEHNR and FQNEAQ (reference sequence). The CDR3 extends over 13 amino acids. With 5 bases removed from V and 10 bases from J, the gap between germline ends came to 15 bases. The CDR3 sequence is CASSKSGSAEQFF. CDR3 in DNA: TGTGCCAGCAGCAAATCCGGGTCAGCGGAGCAGTTCTTC.

This clonotype was recorded a few times. V usage is TRBV20-1 and J usage is TRBJ2-1, with 9 bases that match TRBD2. The CDR3 runs to 20 residues. The germline V gene encodes CDR1 DFQATT and CDR2 SNEGSKA (reference sequence). V shed 0 bases and J 10 bases; nucleotides not matched to a gene: 25. In DNA, the CDR3 is TGCAGTGCTAGAGATTTGAGGGTGAAAATAGCGGGAGATTTCGATAGGGAGCAGTTCTTC. It yields the protein CSARDLRVKIAGDFDREQFF.

The chain links TRBV20-1 to TRBJ2-7, with 9 bases fitting TRBD1. J lost 5 bases, V lost 6 bases, and 8 bases had no gene match. CDR1 is DFQATT and CDR2 is SNEGSKA in the germline V gene (reference sequence). CDR3 size: 13 residues. As DNA, the CDR3 is TGCAGTGCGCACCCGGGACAGGGTGACGAGCAGTACTTC. Residues: CSAHPGQGDEQYF.

V and J are TRBV7-2 and TRBJ2-3, with TRBD1 matching over 9 bases. The CDR3 extends over 15 amino acids. Per the germline V gene, CDR1 is SGHTA and CDR2 is FQGNSA. V lost 5 bases to trimming and J lost 5 bases; unmatched junction nucleotides: 8. The CDR3 sequence: CASSSRDREEDTQYF. The CDR3, as DNA: TGTGCCAGCAGCAGCCGGGACAGGGAGGAAGATACGCAGTATTTT.

In its sample, this clonotype was seen a few times. The J gene is TRBJ2-4, the V gene TRBV29-1; possible D gene TRBD2, 6 bases. CDR1 is SQVTM, CDR2 ANQGSEA, per germline. This CDR3 comprises 14 residues. Trimming removed 3 bases at V and 3 bases at J, with 12 bases between. The CDR3 region is CSVDGGAYKNIQYF. The CDR3 region has the DNA TGCAGCGTTGACGGGGGTGCCTACAAAAACATTCAGTACTTC.

The chain is built from TRBV30 and TRBJ2-7, with 15 bases matching TRBD2. The CDR3 length is 18 residues. J was trimmed by 0 bases and V by 2 bases; bases with no gene match: 8. CDR1 and CDR2 (germline): GTSNPN, SVGIG (reference sequence). The CDR3 region has the DNA TGTGCCTGGAGTTGGACTAGCGGGAGGGCCGAATTCTCCTACGAGCAGTACTTC. It is translated as CAWSWTSGRAEFSYEQYF.

The chain couples TRBV20-1 to TRBJ1-2, with D unresolved. The CDR3 is 13 residues long. Germline CDR1 reads DFQATT; CDR2 reads SNEGSKA (reference sequence). V was clipped by 3 bases and J by 4 bases, with 12 bases between them. Here the CDR3 DNA reads TGCAGTGCTAGCGGGCGGACTTCCTATGGCTACACCTTC. This codes for CSASGRTSYGYTF.